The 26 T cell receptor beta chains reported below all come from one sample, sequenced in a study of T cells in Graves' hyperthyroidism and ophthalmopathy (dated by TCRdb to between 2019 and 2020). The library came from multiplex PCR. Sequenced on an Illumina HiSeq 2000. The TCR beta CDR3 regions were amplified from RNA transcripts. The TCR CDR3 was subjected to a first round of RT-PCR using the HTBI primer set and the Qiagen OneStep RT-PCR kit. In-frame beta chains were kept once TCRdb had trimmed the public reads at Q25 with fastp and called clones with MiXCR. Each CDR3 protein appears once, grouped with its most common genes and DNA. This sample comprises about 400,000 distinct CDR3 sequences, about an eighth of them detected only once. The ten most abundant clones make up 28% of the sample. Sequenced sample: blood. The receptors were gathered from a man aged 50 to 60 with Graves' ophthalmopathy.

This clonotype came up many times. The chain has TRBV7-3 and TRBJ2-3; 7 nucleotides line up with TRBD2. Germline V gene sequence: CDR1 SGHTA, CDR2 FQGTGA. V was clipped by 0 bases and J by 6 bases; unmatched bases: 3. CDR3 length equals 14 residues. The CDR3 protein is CASSLTGRADTQYF. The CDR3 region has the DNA TGTGCCAGCAGCTTAACTGGGAGGGCCGATACGCAGTATTTT.

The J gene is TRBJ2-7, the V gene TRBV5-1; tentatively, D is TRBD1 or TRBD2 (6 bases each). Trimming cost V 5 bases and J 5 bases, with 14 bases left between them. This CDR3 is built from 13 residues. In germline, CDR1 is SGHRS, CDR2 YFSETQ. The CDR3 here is CASRTEGGDEQYF. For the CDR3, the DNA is TGCGCCAGCAGGACCGAGGGGGGCGACGAGCAGTACTTC.

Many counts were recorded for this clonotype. The CDR3 loop reads CASSQSGVSSYNEQFF. The CDR3 bases are TGTGCCAGCAGCCAATCTGGGGTTAGCTCCTACAATGAGCAGTTCTTC. The chain recombines TRBV16 with TRBJ2-1, with D unresolved. CDR3 length: 16 residues. Looked up from germline, CDR1 is KGHSY and CDR2 is FQNENV. The V end lost 0 bases, the J end lost 0 bases, and 9 bases lay between the germline ends.

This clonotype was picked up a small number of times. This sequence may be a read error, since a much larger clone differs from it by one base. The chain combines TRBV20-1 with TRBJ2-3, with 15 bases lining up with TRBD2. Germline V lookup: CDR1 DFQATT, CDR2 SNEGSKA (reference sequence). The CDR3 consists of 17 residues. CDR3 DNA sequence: TGCGGTGCTAGGTCGGGACTAGCGGGAGGTTTGGTAGATACGCAGTATTTT. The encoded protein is CGARSGLAGGLVDTQYF.

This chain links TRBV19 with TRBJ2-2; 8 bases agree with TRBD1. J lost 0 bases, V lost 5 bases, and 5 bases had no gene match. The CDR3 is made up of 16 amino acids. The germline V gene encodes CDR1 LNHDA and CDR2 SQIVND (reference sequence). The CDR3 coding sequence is TGTGCCAGTAGTCCGACAGGGGCGGCGAACACCGGGGAGCTGTTTTTT. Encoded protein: CASSPTGAANTGELFF. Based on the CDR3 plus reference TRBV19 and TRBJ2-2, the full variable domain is DGGITQSPKYLFRKEGQNVTLSCEQNLNHDAMYWYRQDPGQGLRLIYYSQIVNDFQKGDIAEGYSVSREKKESFPLTVTSAQKNPTAFYLCASSPTGAANTGELFFGEGSRLTVL.

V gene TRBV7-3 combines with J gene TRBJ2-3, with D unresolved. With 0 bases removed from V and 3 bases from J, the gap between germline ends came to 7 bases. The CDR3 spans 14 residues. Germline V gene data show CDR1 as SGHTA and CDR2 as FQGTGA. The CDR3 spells CASSLTADTDTQYF. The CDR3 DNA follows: TGTGCCAGCAGCTTAACGGCAGATACAGATACGCAGTATTTT.

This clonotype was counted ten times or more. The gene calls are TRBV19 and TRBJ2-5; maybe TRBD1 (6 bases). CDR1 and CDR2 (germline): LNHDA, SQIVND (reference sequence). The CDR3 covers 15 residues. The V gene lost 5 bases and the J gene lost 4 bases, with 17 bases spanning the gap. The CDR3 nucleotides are TGTGCCAGTAGTGAGGGCAGGGGTTCCCGAGAGACCCAGTACTTC. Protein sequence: CASSEGRGSRETQYF.

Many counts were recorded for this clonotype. The CDR3 bases are TGTGCCAGCAGCTTAGAGCTGTCGAGGGAGACCCAGTACTTC. As protein: CASSLELSRETQYF. The chain links TRBV11-2 to TRBJ2-5, with D unresolved. V lost 0 bases and J lost 5, with 10 bases in between. The length of the CDR3 is 14 residues. Germline V gives CDR1 SGHAT, CDR2 FQNNGV.

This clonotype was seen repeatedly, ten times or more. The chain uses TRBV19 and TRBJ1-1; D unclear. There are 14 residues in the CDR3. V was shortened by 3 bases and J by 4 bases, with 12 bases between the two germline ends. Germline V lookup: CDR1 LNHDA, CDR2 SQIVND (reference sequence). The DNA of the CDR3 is TGTGCCAGTAGTATGCAAGAAGGTAGCACTGAAGCTTTCTTT. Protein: CASSMQEGSTEAFF.

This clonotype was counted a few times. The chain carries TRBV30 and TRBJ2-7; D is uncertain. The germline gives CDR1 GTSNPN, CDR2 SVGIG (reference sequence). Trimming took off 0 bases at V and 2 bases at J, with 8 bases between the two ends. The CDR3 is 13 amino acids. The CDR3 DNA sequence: TGTGCCTGGAGTGTACCTGGGCCCTACGAGCAGTACTTC. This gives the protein CAWSVPGPYEQYF.

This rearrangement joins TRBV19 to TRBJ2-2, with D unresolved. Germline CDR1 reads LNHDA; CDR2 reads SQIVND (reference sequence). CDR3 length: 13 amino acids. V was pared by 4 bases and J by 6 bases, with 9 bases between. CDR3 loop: CASSTHQAGELFF. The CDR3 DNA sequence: TGTGCCAGTAGTACACACCAGGCCGGGGAGCTGTTTTTT.

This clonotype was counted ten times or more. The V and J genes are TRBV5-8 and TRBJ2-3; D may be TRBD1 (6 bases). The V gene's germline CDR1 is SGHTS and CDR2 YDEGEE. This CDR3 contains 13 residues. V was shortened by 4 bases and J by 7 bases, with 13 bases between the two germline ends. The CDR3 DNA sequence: TGTGCCAGCAGCATCACAGGGAAAAATACGCAGTATTTT. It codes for CASSITGKNTQYF.

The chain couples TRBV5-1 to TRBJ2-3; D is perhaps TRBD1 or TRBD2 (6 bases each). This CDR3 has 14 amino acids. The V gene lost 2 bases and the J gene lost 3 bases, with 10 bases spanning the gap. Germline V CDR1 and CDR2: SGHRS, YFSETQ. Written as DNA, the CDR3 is TGCGCCAGCAGCTTTGGGGGGCCGACAGATACGCAGTATTTT. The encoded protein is CASSFGGPTDTQYF.

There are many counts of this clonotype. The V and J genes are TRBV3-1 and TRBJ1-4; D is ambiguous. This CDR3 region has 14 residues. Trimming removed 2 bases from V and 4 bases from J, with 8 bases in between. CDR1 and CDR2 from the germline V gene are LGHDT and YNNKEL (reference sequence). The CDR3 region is CASSQSHFNEKLFF. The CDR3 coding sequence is TGTGCCAGCAGCCAAAGCCATTTTAATGAAAAACTGTTTTTT. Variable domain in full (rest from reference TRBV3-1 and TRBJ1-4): DTAVSQTPKYLVTQMGNDKSIKCEQNLGHDTMYWYKQDSKKFLKIMFSYNNKELIINETVPNRFSPKSPDKAHLNLHINSLELGDSAVYFCASSQSHFNEKLFFGSGTQLSVL.

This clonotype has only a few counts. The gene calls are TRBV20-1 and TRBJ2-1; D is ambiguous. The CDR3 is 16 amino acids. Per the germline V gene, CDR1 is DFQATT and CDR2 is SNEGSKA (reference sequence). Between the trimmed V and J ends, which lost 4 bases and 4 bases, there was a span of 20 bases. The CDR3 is CSAIFPANGKYNEQFF. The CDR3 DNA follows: TGCAGTGCTATTTTCCCCGCTAACGGCAAATACAATGAGCAGTTCTTC.

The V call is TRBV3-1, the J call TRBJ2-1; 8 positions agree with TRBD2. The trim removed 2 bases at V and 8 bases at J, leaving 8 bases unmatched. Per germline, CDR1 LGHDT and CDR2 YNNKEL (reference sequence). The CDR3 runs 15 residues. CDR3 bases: TGTGCCAGCAGCCAAAACCCGACTAGCGCTCATGAGCAGTTCTTC. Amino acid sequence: CASSQNPTSAHEQFF.

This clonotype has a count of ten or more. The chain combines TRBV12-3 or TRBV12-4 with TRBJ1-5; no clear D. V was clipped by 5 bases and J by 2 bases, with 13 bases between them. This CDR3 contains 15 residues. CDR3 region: CASSLLRPGNQPQHF. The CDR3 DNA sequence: TGTGCCAGCAGTCTACTCCGACCCGGCAATCAGCCCCAGCATTTT.

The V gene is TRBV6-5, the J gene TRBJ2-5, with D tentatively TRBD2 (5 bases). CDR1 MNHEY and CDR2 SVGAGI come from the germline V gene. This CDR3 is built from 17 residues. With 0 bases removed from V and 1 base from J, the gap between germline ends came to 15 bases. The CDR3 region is CASSYSRRTGVQETQYF. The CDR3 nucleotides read TGTGCCAGCAGTTACTCGCGCAGGACTGGGGTCCAAGAGACCCAGTACTTC.

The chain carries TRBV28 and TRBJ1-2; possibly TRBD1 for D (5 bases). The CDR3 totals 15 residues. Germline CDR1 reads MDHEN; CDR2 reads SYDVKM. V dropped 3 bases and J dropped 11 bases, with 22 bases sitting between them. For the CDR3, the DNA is TGTGCCAGCAGTTTCTTGGGGGGAAGAAGGGCCGGTTACACCTTC. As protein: CASSFLGGRRAGYTF.

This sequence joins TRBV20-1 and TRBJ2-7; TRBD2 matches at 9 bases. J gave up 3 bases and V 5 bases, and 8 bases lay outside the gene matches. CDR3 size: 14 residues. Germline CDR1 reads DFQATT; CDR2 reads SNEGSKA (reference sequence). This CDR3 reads CSAFSGSEFYEQYF. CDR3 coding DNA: TGCAGTGCTTTTAGCGGGAGTGAGTTCTACGAGCAGTACTTC.

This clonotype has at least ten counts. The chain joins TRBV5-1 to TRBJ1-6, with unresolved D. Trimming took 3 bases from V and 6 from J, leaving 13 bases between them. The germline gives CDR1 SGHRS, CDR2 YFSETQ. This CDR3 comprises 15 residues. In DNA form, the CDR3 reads TGCGCCAGCAGCTCGGAAGACCCGGCTAATTCACCCCTCCACTTT. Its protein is CASSSEDPANSPLHF.

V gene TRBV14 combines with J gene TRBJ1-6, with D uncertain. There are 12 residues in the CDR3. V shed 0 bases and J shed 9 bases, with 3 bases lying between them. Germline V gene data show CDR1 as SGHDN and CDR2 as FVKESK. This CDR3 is CASSQEVSPLHF. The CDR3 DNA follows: TGTGCCAGCAGCCAAGAAGTTTCACCCCTCCACTTT. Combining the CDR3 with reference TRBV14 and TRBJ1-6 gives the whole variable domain EAGVTQFPSHSVIEKGQTVTLRCDPISGHDNLYWYRRVMGKEIKFLLHFVKESKQDESGMPNNRFLAERTGGTYSTLKVQPAELEDSGVYFCASSQEVSPLHFGNGTRLTVT.

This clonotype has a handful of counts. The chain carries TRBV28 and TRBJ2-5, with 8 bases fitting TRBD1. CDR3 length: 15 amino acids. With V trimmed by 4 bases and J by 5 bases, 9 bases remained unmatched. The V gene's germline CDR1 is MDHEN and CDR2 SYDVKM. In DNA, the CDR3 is TGTGCCAGCAGTTCAGGGACAGGAGTCTTGGAGACCCAGTACTTC. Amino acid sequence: CASSSGTGVLETQYF.

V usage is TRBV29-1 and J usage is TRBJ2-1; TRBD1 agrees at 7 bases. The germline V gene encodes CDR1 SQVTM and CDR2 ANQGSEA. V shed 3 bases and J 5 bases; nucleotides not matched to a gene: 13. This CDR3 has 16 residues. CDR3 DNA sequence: TGCAGCGTTGAGGATGTGAACCGGGACAGACACAATGAGCAGTTCTTC. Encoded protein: CSVEDVNRDRHNEQFF.

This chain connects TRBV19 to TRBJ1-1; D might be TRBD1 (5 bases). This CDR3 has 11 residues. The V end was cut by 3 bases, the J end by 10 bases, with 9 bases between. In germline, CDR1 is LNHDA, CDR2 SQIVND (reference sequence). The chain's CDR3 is CASSMGVRAFF. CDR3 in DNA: TGTGCCAGTAGTATGGGGGTGAGAGCTTTCTTT.

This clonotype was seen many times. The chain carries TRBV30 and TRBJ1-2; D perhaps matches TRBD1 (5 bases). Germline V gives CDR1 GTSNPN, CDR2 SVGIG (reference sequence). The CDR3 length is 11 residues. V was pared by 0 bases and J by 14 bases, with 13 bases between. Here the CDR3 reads CAWSVGGFGTF. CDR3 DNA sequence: TGTGCCTGGAGTGTCGGGGGGTTCGGGACCTTC.